This T cell receptor (beta chain) was retrieved from a study of shared clonotypes between healthy human individuals. Of note for this clone: A much larger clone sits a single nucleotide away, making a read error possible.

Trimming took 5 bases from V and 0 from J, leaving 8 bases between them. Germline CDR1 and CDR2: SGHTA and FQGTGA. The CDR3 totals 13 residues. The table came from immunoSEQ multiplex PCR; TCRdb's copy has only in-frame clones and leaves some out. The sample shows 450,000 to 500,000 clones, around three quarters of them seen only once. This sequence joins TRBV7-3 and TRBJ2-7; D call uncertain. The specimen sequenced was PBMCs. The TCR was taken from a woman in her 40s in good health. Some clones in this sample may be carry-over from other donors' samples. This CDR3 is CASSPDPSYEQYF. The DNA for the CDR3 is TGTGCCAGCAGCCCGGACCCCTCCTACGAGCAGTACTTC.